The sequence of this T cell receptor beta chain was determined in a study of T-cell reconstitution after alpha-beta-depleted transplantation in children. Researchers prepared the TCRbeta library using unique molecular identifiers, the study reports. Using its own MiXCR run on the PCR reads, TCRdb lists one record per CDR3 protein. The sample lists 600,000 to 800,000 distinct CDR3 sequences; roughly 14% were seen once. The CDR3 is 16 amino acids. In germline, CDR1 is SGHDT, CDR2 YYEEEE. The V gene lost 3 bases and the J gene lost 1 base, with 16 bases spanning the gap. Overall study findings and caveats: Recipient T cells and thymic progenitors that survived were the source of the high TCRbeta diversity seen at day 60 in some patients. Approximately two months post-transplant, alpha-beta T cells reportedly originated from several hundred expanded graft clones. T-cell numbers and diversity, one year after transplant, stemmed largely from T cells that were newly produced.

The sample holds a few counts of this clonotype. Its antigen remains unidentified. The sample in question was PBMCs, obtained before TCRalphabeta/CD19-depleted stem cell transplant. The clonotype originates from a girl aged 2-15 years with congenital amegakaryocytic thrombocytopenia, due to receive a stem cell transplant. This rearrangement joins TRBV5-6 to TRBJ2-5; D is ambiguous. As DNA, the CDR3 is TGTGCCAGCAGCTGGGGTCTAGTTTGGGCCCAAGAGACCCAGTACTTC. Amino acids: CASSWGLVWAQETQYF.